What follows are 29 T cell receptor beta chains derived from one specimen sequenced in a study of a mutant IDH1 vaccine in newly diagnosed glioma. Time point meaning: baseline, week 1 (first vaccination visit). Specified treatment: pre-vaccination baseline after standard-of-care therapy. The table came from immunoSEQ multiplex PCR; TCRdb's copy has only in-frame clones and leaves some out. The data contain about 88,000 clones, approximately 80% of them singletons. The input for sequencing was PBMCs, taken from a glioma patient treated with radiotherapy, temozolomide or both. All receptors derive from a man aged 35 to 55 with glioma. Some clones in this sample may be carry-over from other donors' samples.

CDR3 nucleotide sequence: TGTGCCAGCAGCCGCCGTGATAGAACATACCCGGCAGATACGCAGTATTTT. It translates to CASSRRDRTYPADTQYF. V is TRBV7-8 and J is TRBJ2-3; the D is unclear. The germline V gene has CDR1 SGHVS and CDR2 FQNEAQ. The V gene lost 5 bases and the J gene lost 4 bases, with 22 bases spanning the gap. The CDR3 runs to 17 residues. Variable domain in full (rest from reference TRBV7-8 and TRBJ2-3): GAGVSQSPRYKVAKRGQDVALRCDPISGHVSLFWYQQALGQGPEFLTYFQNEAQLDKSGLPSDRFFAERPEGSVSTLKIQRTQQEDSAVYLCASSRRDRTYPADTQYFGPGTRLTVL.

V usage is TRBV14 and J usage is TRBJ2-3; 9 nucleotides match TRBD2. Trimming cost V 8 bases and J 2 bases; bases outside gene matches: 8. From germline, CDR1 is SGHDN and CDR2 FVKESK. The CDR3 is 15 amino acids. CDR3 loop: CASRSGGTYTDTQYF. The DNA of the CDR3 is TGTGCCAGCCGCAGCGGGGGGACCTACACAGATACGCAGTATTTT. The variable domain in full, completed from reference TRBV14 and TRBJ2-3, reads EAGVTQFPSHSVIEKGQTVTLRCDPISGHDNLYWYRRVMGKEIKFLLHFVKESKQDESGMPNNRFLAERTGGTYSTLKVQPAELEDSGVYFCASRSGGTYTDTQYFGPGTRLTVL.

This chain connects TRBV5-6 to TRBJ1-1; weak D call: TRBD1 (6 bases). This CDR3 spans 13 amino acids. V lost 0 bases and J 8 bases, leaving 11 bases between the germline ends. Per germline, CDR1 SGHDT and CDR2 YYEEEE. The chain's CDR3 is CASSLVQGGEAFF. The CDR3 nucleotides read TGTGCCAGCAGCTTGGTACAGGGCGGGGAAGCTTTCTTT.

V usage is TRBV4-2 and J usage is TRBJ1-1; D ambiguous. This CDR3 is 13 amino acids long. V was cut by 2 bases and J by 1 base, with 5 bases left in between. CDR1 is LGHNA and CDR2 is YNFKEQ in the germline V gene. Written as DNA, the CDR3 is TGTGCCAGCAGCCAAATTGGGAACACTGAAGCTTTCTTT. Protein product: CASSQIGNTEAFF.

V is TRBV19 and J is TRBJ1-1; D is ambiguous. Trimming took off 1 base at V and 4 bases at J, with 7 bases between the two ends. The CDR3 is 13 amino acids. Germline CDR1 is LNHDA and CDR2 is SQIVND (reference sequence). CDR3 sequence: CASSIGLTTEAFF. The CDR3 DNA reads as TGTGCCAGTAGTATAGGACTCACCACTGAAGCTTTCTTT.

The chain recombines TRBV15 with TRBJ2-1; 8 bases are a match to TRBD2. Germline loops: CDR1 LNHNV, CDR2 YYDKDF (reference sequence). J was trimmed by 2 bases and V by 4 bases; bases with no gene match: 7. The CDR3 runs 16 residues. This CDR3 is CATSTFSGIPYNEQFF. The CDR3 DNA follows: TGTGCCACCAGCACCTTTAGCGGGATTCCCTACAATGAGCAGTTCTTC. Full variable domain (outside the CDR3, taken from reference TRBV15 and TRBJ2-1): DAMVIQNPRYQVTQFGKPVTLSCSQTLNHNVMYWYQQKSSQAPKLLFHYYDKDFNNEADTPDNFQSRRPNTSFCFLDIRSPGLGDTAMYLCATSTFSGIPYNEQFFGPGTRLTVL.

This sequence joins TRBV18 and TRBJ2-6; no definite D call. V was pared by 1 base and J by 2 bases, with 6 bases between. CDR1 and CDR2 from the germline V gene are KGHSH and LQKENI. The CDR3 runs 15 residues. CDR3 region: CASSPRTPGANVLTF. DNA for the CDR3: TGTGCCAGCTCACCACGGACCCCTGGGGCCAACGTCCTGACTTTC.

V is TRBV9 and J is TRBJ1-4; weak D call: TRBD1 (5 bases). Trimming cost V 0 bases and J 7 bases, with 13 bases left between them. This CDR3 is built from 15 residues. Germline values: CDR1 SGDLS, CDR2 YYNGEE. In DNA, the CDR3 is TGTGCCAGCAGCGTAGAGGGGTGGAGTGCTGAAAAACTGTTTTTT. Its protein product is CASSVEGWSAEKLFF.

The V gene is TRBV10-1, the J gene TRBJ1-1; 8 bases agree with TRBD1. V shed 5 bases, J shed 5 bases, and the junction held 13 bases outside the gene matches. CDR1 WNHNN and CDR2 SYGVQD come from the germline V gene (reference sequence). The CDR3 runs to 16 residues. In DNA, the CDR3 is TGCGCCAGCAGTTATACCAGGGGGCGAGGTCAAACTGAAGCTTTCTTT. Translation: CASSYTRGRGQTEAFF.

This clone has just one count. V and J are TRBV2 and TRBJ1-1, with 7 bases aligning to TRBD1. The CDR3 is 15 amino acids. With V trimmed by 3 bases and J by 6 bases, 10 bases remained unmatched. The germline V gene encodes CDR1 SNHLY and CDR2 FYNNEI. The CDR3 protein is CASSDGGRGLSEAFF. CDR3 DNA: TGTGCCAGCAGTGATGGGGGCAGGGGGTTATCTGAAGCTTTCTTT.

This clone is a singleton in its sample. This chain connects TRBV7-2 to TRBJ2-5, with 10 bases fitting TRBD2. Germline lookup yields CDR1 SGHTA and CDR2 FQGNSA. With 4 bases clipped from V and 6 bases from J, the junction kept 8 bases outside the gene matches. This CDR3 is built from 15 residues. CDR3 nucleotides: TGTGCCAGCAGCTACTCAGCGGGGGGGACGAAGACCCAGTACTTC. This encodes CASSYSAGGTKTQYF. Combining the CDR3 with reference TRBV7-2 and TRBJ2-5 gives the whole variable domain GAGVSQSPSNKVTEKGKDVELRCDPISGHTALYWYRQSLGQGLEFLIYFQGNSAPDKSGLPSDRFSAERTGGSVSTLTIQRTQQEDSAVYLCASSYSAGGTKTQYFGPGTRLLVL.

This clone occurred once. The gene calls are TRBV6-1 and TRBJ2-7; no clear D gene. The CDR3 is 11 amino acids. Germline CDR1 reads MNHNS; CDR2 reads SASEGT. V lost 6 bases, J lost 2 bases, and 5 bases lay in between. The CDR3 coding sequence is TGTGCCAGCAGCTTAACCTACGAGCAGTACTTC. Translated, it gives CASSLTYEQYF.

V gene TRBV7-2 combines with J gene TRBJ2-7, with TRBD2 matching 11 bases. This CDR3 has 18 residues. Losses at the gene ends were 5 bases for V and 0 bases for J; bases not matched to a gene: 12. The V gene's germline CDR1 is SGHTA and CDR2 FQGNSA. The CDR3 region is CASSQDVLAGAISYEQYF. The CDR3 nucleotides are TGTGCCAGCAGCCAAGACGTACTAGCGGGGGCAATCTCCTACGAGCAGTACTTC.

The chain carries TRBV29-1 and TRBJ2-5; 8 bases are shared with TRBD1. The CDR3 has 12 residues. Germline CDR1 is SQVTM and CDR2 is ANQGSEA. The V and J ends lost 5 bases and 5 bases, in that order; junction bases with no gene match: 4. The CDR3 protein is CSVSRGLETQYF. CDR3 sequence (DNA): TGCAGCGTTTCCAGGGGGCTGGAGACCCAGTACTTC.

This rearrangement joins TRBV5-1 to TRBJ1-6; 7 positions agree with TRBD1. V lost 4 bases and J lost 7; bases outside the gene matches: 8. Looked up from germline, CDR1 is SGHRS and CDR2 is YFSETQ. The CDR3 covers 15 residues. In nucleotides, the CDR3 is TGCGCCAGCAGCATCCAAGGGGGCGCGAATTCACCCCTCCACTTT. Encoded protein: CASSIQGGANSPLHF.

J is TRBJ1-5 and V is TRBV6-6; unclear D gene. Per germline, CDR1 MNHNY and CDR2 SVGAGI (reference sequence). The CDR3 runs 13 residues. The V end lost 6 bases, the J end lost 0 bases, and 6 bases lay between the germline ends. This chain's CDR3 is CASRLYSNQPQHF. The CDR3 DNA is TGTGCCAGCAGATTGTATAGCAATCAGCCCCAGCATTTT.

CDR3 amino acids: CASSPAGRRGLGELFF. The CDR3 coding sequence is TGTGCCAGCAGTCCCGCAGGAAGGCGGGGTCTCGGGGAGCTGTTTTTT. J is TRBJ2-2 and V is TRBV27, with D tentatively TRBD2 (6 bases). Trimming shortened V by 5 bases and J by 7 bases, and 20 bases separated the two germline ends. Germline CDR1 and CDR2: MNHEY and SMNVEV (reference sequence). The CDR3 length is 16 residues.

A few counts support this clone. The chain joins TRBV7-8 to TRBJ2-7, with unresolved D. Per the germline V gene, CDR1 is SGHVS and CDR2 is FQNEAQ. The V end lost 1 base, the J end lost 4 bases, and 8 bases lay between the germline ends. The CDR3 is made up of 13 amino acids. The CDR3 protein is CASSLVVQYEQYF. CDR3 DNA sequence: TGTGCCAGCAGCTTAGTAGTGCAATACGAGCAGTACTTC.

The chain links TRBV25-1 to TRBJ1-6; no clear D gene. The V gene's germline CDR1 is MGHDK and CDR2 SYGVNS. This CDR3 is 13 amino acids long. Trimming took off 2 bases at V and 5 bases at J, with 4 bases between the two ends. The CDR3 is CASSEQDNSPLHF. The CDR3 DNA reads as TGTGCCAGCAGTGAACAGGATAATTCACCCCTCCACTTT.

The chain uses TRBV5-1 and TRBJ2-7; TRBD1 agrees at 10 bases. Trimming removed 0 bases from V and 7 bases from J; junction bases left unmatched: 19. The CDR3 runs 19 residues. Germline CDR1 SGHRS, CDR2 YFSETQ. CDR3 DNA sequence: TGCGCCAGCAGCTTGGCCCCACCGACGACCGGGACAGGGGATGCGGAGCAGTACTTC. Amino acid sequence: CASSLAPPTTGTGDAEQYF.

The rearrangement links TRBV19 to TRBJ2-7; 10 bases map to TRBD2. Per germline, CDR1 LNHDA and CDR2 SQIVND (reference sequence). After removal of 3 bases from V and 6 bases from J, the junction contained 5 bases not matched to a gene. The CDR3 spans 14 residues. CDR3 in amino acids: CASSIIAGGGEQYF. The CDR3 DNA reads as TGTGCCAGTAGTATTATAGCGGGGGGCGGCGAGCAGTACTTC.

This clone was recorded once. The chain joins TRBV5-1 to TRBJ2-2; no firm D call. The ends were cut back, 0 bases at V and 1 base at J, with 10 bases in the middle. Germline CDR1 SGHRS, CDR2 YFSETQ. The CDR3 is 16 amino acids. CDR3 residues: CASSLALVGNTGELFF. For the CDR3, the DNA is TGCGCCAGCAGCTTGGCCTTAGTAGGGAACACCGGGGAGCTGTTTTTT.

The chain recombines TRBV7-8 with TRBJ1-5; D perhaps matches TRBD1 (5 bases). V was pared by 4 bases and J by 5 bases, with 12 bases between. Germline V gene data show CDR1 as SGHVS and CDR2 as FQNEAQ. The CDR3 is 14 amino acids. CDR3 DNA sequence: TGTGCCAGCAGCTGGCAGGGTTCCGATCAGCCCCAGCATTTT. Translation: CASSWQGSDQPQHF.

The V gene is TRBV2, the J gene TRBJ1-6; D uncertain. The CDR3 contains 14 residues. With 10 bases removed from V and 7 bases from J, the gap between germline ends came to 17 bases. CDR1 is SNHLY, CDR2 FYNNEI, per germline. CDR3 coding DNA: TGTGCCAAAAGGGTATACAGAGACAATTCACCCCTCCACTTT. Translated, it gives CAKRVYRDNSPLHF.

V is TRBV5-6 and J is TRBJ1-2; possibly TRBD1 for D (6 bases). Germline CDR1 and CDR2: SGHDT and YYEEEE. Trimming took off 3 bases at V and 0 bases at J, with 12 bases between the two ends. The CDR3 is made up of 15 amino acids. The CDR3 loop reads CASSSTGTSNYGYTF. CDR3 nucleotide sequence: TGTGCCAGCAGCTCAACAGGGACCTCTAACTATGGCTACACCTTC.

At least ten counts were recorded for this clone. The CDR3 reads CASSLNAVDSTDTQYF. The DNA for the CDR3 is TGCGCCAGCAGCCTCAACGCCGTGGATAGCACAGATACGCAGTATTTT. This sequence joins TRBV5-1 and TRBJ2-3; D call uncertain. This CDR3 comprises 16 residues. Germline V gives CDR1 SGHRS, CDR2 YFSETQ. V lost 4 bases, J lost 0 bases, and 15 bases lay in between. Variable domain in full (rest from reference TRBV5-1 and TRBJ2-3): KAGVTQTPRYLIKTRGQQVTLSCSPISGHRSVSWYQQTPGQGLQFLFEYFSETQRNKGNFPGRFSGRQFSNSRSEMNVSTLELGDSALYLCASSLNAVDSTDTQYFGPGTRLTVL.

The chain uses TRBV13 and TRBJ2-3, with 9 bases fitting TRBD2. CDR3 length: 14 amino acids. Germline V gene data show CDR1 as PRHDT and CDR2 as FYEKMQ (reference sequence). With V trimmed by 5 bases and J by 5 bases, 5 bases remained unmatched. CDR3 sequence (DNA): TGTGCCAGCAGCACGGGACTAGCAGAAGATACGCAGTATTTT. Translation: CASSTGLAEDTQYF.

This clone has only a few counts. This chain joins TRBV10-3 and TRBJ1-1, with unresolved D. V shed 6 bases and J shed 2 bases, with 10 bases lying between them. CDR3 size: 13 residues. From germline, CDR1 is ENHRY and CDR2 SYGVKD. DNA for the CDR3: TGTGCCATCAGCAGAAATACAAACACTGAAGCTTTCTTT. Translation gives CAISRNTNTEAFF.

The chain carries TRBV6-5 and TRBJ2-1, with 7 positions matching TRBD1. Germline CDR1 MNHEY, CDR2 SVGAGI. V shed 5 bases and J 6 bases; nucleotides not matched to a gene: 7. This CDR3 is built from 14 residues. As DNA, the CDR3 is TGTGCCAGCAGTCCACCCACAGGGGTCAATGAGCAGTTCTTC. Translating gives CASSPPTGVNEQFF.